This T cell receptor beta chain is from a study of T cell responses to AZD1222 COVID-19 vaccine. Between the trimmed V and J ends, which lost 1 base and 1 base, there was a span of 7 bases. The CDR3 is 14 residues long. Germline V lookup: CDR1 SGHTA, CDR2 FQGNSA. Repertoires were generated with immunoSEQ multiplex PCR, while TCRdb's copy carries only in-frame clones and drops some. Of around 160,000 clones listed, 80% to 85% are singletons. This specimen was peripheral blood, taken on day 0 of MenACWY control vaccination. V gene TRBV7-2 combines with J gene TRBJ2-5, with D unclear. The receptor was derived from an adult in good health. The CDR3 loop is CASSLVRGQETQYF. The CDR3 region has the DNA TGTGCCAGCAGCTTAGTGAGAGGCCAAGAGACCCAGTACTTC.